These 20 T cell receptor beta chains were all obtained from the same sample, sequenced in a study of T cell changes during pregnancy in multiple sclerosis. The assay was immunoSEQ multiplex PCR, and TCRdb's table has in-frame clones only and misses some. The sample includes approximately 24,000 clones, approximately 86% seen only once; the top ten take 1%. Sequencing was performed on CD4+ T cells from peripheral blood mononuclear cells, taken in the second trimester of pregnancy. The source is a female donor in good health, enrolled as a control in a pregnancy study.

The CDR3 loop reads CASSLRQDSGNTIYF. In DNA, the CDR3 is TGCGCCAGCAGCCTTAGACAGGACTCTGGAAACACCATATATTTT. The rearrangement uses TRBV4-1 and TRBJ1-3, with a weak D call TRBD1 (6 bases). Trimming took off 4 bases at V and 0 bases at J, with 10 bases between the two ends. The CDR3 is 15 residues long. The germline CDR1 and CDR2 sequences are MGHRA and YSYEKL.

V usage is TRBV11-2 and J usage is TRBJ2-5, with TRBD2 matching over 15 bases. Germline V gene data show CDR1 as SGHAT and CDR2 as FQNNGV. V dropped 5 bases and J dropped 2; count of bases not matched to a gene: 6. CDR3 length: 17 residues. CDR3 in amino acids: CASSLIGLAGGQETQYF. CDR3 DNA: TGTGCCAGCAGCCTTATTGGACTAGCGGGGGGGCAAGAGACCCAGTACTTC.

This clone was picked up one time. This sequence joins TRBV7-2 and TRBJ2-5, with D maybe TRBD1 (6 bases). Germline loops: CDR1 SGHTA, CDR2 FQGNSA. The V end lost 3 bases, the J end lost 7 bases, and 15 bases lay between the germline ends. The CDR3 loop spans 14 amino acids. The CDR3 DNA sequence: TGTGCCAGCAGCTTGCAACAGGGCTGGGGGACCCAGTACTTC. Translating gives CASSLQQGWGTQYF.

A single count supports this clone. The CDR3 DNA is TGTGCCAGCAGCCCGACCGGGACAGTCTACGAGCAGTACTTC. Its protein product is CASSPTGTVYEQYF. V is TRBV7-2 and J is TRBJ2-7; 7 bases line up with TRBD1. The CDR3 has 14 residues. CDR1 and CDR2 from the germline V gene are SGHTA and FQGNSA. The trim removed 5 bases at V and 3 bases at J, leaving 7 bases unmatched.

The chain carries TRBV7-3 and TRBJ2-3, with a tentative D call TRBD2 (6 bases). The length of the CDR3 is 14 residues. Germline V gene sequence: CDR1 SGHTA, CDR2 FQGTGA. Trimming shortened V by 5 bases and J by 1 base, and 10 bases separated the two germline ends. The CDR3 region has the DNA TGTGCCAGCAGCCTAGCGAGGGGCACAGATACGCAGTATTTT. Amino acids: CASSLARGTDTQYF.

J is TRBJ2-1 and V is TRBV7-3; TRBD2 agrees at 11 bases. The germline V gene encodes CDR1 SGHTA and CDR2 FQGTGA. The J segment lost 10 bases and the V segment lost 6 bases, leaving 8 bases of the junction unmatched. The CDR3 sequence is 14 residues long. The CDR3 here is CASSTSGSSTEQFF. The CDR3 DNA sequence: TGTGCCAGCAGTACTAGCGGGAGCTCCACGGAGCAGTTCTTC. Complete variable domain (other parts from reference TRBV7-3 and TRBJ2-1): GAGVSQTPSNKVTEKGKYVELRCDPISGHTALYWYRQSLGQGPEFLIYFQGTGAADDSGLPNDRFFAVRPEGSVSTLKIQRTERGDSAVYLCASSTSGSSTEQFFGPGTRLTVL.

The chain uses TRBV7-9 and TRBJ2-7; 8 positions match TRBD2. Germline V gives CDR1 SEHNR, CDR2 FQNEAQ (reference sequence). The CDR3 consists of 15 residues. With V trimmed by 4 bases and J by 6 bases, 11 bases remained unmatched. The CDR3 reads CASSSAGGPFSEQYF. As DNA, the CDR3 is TGTGCCAGCAGCTCCGCGGGAGGCCCCTTTTCCGAGCAGTACTTC.

This rearrangement joins TRBV2 to TRBJ1-2; 7 nucleotides align to TRBD1. Germline lookup yields CDR1 SNHLY and CDR2 FYNNEI. This CDR3 comprises 13 residues. J was trimmed by 7 bases and V by 5 bases; bases with no gene match: 7. This CDR3 reads CASSRQGSAGYTF. The CDR3 bases are TGTGCCAGCAGTCGACAGGGATCGGCTGGCTACACCTTC.

This clone was seen once. The rearrangement links TRBV5-1 to TRBJ2-7; D gene ambiguous. Trimming pared 1 base from V and 2 bases from J, leaving 7 bases between. The germline gives CDR1 SGHRS, CDR2 YFSETQ. CDR3 length: 13 amino acids. DNA of the CDR3: TGCGCCAGCAGCTTGACAGAGACCTACGAGCAGTACTTC. Amino acid sequence: CASSLTETYEQYF. Based on the CDR3 plus reference TRBV5-1 and TRBJ2-7, the full variable domain is KAGVTQTPRYLIKTRGQQVTLSCSPISGHRSVSWYQQTPGQGLQFLFEYFSETQRNKGNFPGRFSGRQFSNSRSEMNVSTLELGDSALYLCASSLTETYEQYFGPGTRLTVT.

This clone was picked up one time. The chain employs TRBV11-2 and TRBJ1-2; 7 nucleotides match TRBD1. The CDR3 is 15 amino acids. The germline V gene encodes CDR1 SGHAT and CDR2 FQNNGV. Losses at the gene ends were 2 bases for V and 3 bases for J; bases not matched to a gene: 6. CDR3 protein: CASSLTGEGDYGYTF. The CDR3, as DNA: TGTGCCAGCAGCTTAACAGGGGAAGGGGACTATGGCTACACCTTC.

The rearrangement uses TRBV19 and TRBJ2-5; TRBD2 aligns across 9 bases. The J segment lost 1 base and the V segment lost 4 bases, leaving 4 bases of the junction unmatched. The CDR3 covers 15 residues. From germline, CDR1 is LNHDA and CDR2 SQIVND (reference sequence). The CDR3 DNA reads as TGTGCCAGTAGTACCCAGACTAGCGGCCAAGAGACCCAGTACTTC. Protein product: CASSTQTSGQETQYF.

This clone was seen a handful of times. This chain links TRBV6-1 with TRBJ2-7; 7 bases are shared with TRBD2. The CDR3 contains 14 residues. CDR1 is MNHNS and CDR2 is SASEGT in the germline V gene. Germline trimming cut 5 bases from V and 4 bases from J; bases unmatched to any gene: 8. In DNA, the CDR3 is TGTGCCAGCAGTCATAGGGAGGGGCTATACGAGCAGTACTTC. This encodes CASSHREGLYEQYF.

This chain links TRBV21-1 with TRBJ1-1. TRBV21-1 is a recognized pseudogene. The CDR3 is 18 residues long. CDR3: CASSRWGGQDRMNTEAFF. The CDR3 nucleotides read TGTGCCAGCAGCCGCTGGGGAGGCCAGGACCGTATGAACACTGAAGCTTTCTTT.

The V and J genes are TRBV7-2 and TRBJ2-1, with 12 bases that match TRBD2. CDR3 length equals 17 residues. Germline V lookup: CDR1 SGHTA, CDR2 FQGNSA. The ends lost 2 bases at V and 4 bases at J; junction bases unmatched: 6. DNA of the CDR3: TGTGCCAGCAGCTTAAAGACTAGCGGGAGCCAATACAATGAGCAGTTCTTC. Its translation: CASSLKTSGSQYNEQFF.

This clone appeared once. The genes are TRBV5-6 and TRBJ2-7; 7 nucleotides match TRBD2. This CDR3 is built from 14 residues. The V segment lost 1 base and the J segment 2 bases; nucleotides outside the gene matches: 3. Germline V gene lookup returns CDR1 SGHDT and CDR2 YYEEEE. DNA for the CDR3: TGTGCCAGCAGCTTGTCAGCGGGGACCTACGAGCAGTACTTC. Translated: CASSLSAGTYEQYF.

CDR3 sequence reads: CASSVQPGGPYNEQFF. CDR3 nucleotides: TGTGCCAGCAGCGTACAGCCGGGGGGCCCCTACAATGAGCAGTTCTTC. This chain connects TRBV9 to TRBJ2-1, with a tentative D call TRBD2 (7 bases). The CDR3 runs 16 residues. CDR1 and CDR2 (germline): SGDLS, YYNGEE. V was trimmed by 1 base and J by 2 bases, leaving 13 bases between them.

Sample share makes this clone medium-sized (0.01 to 0.1%). This chain uses TRBV7-9 with TRBJ2-2, with 9 bases identical to TRBD2. V lost 0 bases, J lost 6 bases, and 2 bases stayed unmatched. The V gene's germline CDR1 is SEHNR and CDR2 FQNEAQ (reference sequence). The CDR3 has 15 residues. CDR3 residues: CASSLAAGGPGELFF. The CDR3 DNA reads as TGTGCCAGCAGCTTAGCAGCGGGAGGCCCCGGGGAGCTGTTTTTT.

The genes are TRBV5-1 and TRBJ1-3; the match to TRBD1 covers 7 bases. The CDR3 length is 13 residues. Germline trimming cut 0 bases from V and 7 bases from J; bases unmatched to any gene: 1. Germline CDR1 SGHRS, CDR2 YFSETQ. CDR3 region: CASSLARGNTIYF. CDR3 DNA sequence: TGCGCCAGCAGCTTGGCCAGGGGGAACACCATATATTTT. The whole variable domain, filled in from reference TRBV5-1 and TRBJ1-3, reads KAGVTQTPRYLIKTRGQQVTLSCSPISGHRSVSWYQQTPGQGLQFLFEYFSETQRNKGNFPGRFSGRQFSNSRSEMNVSTLELGDSALYLCASSLARGNTIYFGEGSWLTVV.

The genes are TRBV20-1 and TRBJ2-1; TRBD2 matches 7 bases. Trimming took 3 bases from V and 7 from J; bases not matched to a gene: 0. CDR1 DFQATT and CDR2 SNEGSKA come from the germline V gene (reference sequence). CDR3 length: 11 amino acids. The CDR3 sequence: CSASSGNEQFF. In DNA, the CDR3 is TGCAGTGCTAGTAGCGGGAATGAGCAGTTCTTC.

CDR3 DNA: TGTGCCAGCAGCCCAGGACAGGGCGGGAATGAAAAACTGTTTTTT. As protein: CASSPGQGGNEKLFF. J is TRBJ1-4 and V is TRBV28, with 8 bases fitting TRBD1. In germline, CDR1 is MDHEN, CDR2 SYDVKM. This CDR3 is built from 15 residues. J was trimmed by 5 bases and V by 6 bases; bases with no gene match: 8. The full variable domain, in which reference TRBV28 and TRBJ1-4 provide the parts outside the CDR3, is DVKVTQSSRYLVKRTGEKVFLECVQDMDHENMFWYRQDPGLGLRLIYFSYDVKMKEKGDIPEGYSVSREKKERFSLILESASTNQTSMYLCASSPGQGGNEKLFFGSGTQLSVL.